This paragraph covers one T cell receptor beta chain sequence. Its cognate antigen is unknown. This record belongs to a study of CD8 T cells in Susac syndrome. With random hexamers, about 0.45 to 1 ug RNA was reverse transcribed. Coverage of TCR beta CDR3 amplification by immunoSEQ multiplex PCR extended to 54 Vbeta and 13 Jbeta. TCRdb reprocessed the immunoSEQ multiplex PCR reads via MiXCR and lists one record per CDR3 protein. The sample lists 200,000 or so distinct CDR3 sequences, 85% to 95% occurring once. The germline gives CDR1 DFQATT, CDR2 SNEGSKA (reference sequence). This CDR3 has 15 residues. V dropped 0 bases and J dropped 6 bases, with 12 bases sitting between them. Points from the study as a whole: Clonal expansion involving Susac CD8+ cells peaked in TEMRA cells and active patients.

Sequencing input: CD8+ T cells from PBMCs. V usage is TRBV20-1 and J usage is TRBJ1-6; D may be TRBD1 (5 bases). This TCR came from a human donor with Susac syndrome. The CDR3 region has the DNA TGCAGTGCTAGAGAGTCGGGACCGATTAATTCACCCCTCCACTTT. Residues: CSARESGPINSPLHF.